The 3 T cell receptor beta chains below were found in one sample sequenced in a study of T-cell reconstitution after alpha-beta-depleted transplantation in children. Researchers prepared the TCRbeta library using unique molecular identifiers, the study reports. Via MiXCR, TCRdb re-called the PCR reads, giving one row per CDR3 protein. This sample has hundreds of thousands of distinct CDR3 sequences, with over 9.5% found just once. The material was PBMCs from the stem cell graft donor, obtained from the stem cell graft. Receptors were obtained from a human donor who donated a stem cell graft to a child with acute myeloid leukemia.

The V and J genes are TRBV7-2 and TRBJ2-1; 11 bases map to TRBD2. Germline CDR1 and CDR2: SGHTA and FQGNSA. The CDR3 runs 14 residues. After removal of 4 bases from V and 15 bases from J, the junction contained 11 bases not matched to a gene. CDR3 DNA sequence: TGTGCCAGCAGCTCACGGGGGGGACTAGCGGAGGCGTTCTTC. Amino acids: CASSSRGGLAEAFF.

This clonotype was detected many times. The CDR3 DNA reads as TGTGCCAGCAGCCGGGGGAGTCAAGAGCAGTTCTTC. Translation: CASSRGSQEQFF. This chain uses TRBV7-6 with TRBJ2-1; tentatively, D is TRBD2 (6 bases). Germline V CDR1 and CDR2: SGHVS, FNYEAQ. With 5 bases removed from V and 10 bases from J, the gap between germline ends came to 12 bases. The CDR3 extends over 12 amino acids. The variable domain in full, completed from reference TRBV7-6 and TRBJ2-1, reads GAGVSQSPRYKVTKRGQDVALRCDPISGHVSLYWYRQALGQGPEFLTYFNYEAQQDKSGLPNDRFSAERPEGSISTLTIQRTEQRDSAMYRCASSRGSQEQFFGPGTRLTVL.

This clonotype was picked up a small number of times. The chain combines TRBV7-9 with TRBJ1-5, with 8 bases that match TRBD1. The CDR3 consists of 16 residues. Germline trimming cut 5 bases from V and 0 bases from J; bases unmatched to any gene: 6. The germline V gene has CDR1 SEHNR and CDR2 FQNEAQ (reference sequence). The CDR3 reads CASSQTGTGSNQPQHF. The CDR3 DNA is TGTGCCAGCAGCCAAACCGGGACAGGTAGCAATCAGCCCCAGCATTTT.